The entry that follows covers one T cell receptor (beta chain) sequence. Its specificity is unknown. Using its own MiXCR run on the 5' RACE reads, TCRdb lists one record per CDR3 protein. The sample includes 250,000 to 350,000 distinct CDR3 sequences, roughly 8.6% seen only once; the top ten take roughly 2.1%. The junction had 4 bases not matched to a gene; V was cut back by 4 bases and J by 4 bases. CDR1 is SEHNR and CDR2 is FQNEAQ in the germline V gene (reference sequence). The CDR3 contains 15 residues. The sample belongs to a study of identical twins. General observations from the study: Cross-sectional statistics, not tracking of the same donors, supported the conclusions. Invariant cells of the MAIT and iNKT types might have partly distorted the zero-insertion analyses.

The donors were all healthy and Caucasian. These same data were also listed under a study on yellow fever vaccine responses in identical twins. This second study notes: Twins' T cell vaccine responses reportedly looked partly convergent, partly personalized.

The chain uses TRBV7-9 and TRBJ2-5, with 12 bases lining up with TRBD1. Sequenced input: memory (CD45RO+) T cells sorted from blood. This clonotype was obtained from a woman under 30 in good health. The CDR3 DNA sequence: TGTGCCAGCAGCTGGGGACAGGGGGCAGCAGAGACCCAGTACTTC. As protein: CASSWGQGAAETQYF. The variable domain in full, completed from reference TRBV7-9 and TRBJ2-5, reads DTGVSQNPRHKITKRGQNVTFRCDPISEHNRLYWYRQTLGQGPEFLTYFQNEAQLEKSRLLSDRFSAERPKGSFSTLEIQRTEQGDSAMYLCASSWGQGAAETQYFGPGTRLLVL.